The clone carrying this T cell receptor (beta chain) was seen a handful of times. Its antigen is as yet unknown. TCRdb itself ran the 5' RACE reads through MiXCR, one entry per CDR3 protein. The sample has some 560,000 distinct CDR3 sequences, about 15% seen once. Germline CDR1 and CDR2: SEHNR and FQNEAQ (reference sequence). V was cut by 6 bases and J by 0 bases, with 9 bases left in between. The CDR3 covers 15 residues. This record comes from a study of T cells after yellow fever vaccination. Regarding the study as a whole: By day 5 rather than day 15, the secondary response had peaked, though it was weaker. Overlap between CD4 and CD8 compartments was detected for a small share of clonotypes.

The sequenced sample was PBMCs, obtained less than 6 days after the first yellow fever vaccination. The receptor was isolated from a man aged 18 to 30 who received the YFV17D yellow fever vaccine. V and J are TRBV7-9 and TRBJ2-6; D is ambiguous. The CDR3 sequence: CASSILSSGANVLTF. The CDR3 nucleotides are TGTGCCAGCAGTATCCTAAGCTCTGGGGCCAACGTCCTGACTTTC.